These 7 T cell receptor beta chains originate from one sample sequenced in a study of shared clonotypes between healthy human individuals. Some clones are missing from TCRdb's copy, which holds only in-frame ones; the method was immunoSEQ multiplex PCR. The sample gives some 690,000 clones, 90% of which show up once; about a third is in the top ten. The material sequenced was memory CD8+ T cells from PBMCs. Subset meaning: CD45RO+ cells pooled with CCR7-negative TemRA cells. Receptors were obtained from a man aged 18 to 29 in good health. Some clones in this sample may be carry-over from other donors' samples.

The chain combines TRBV6-5 with TRBJ1-2; 7 positions match TRBD1. This CDR3 region has 13 residues. V shed 2 bases and J 4 bases; nucleotides not matched to a gene: 1. Germline V CDR1 and CDR2: MNHEY, SVGAGI. The CDR3 region has the DNA TGTGCCAGCAGTTACAGGGGGCTCTATGGCTACACCTTC. Its protein product is CASSYRGLYGYTF.

The chain recombines TRBV7-9 with TRBJ2-7, with D uncertain. CDR3 length: 11 residues. Germline lookup yields CDR1 SEHNR and CDR2 FQNEAQ (reference sequence). Trimming left V 3 bases short and J 12 bases short, with 12 bases between. CDR3 DNA: TGTGCCAGCAGCTTGGGCCCCGATCGGTACTTC. Its protein product is CASSLGPDRYF. Supplemented by reference TRBV7-9 and TRBJ2-7, the full variable domain reads DTGVSQNPRHKITKRGQNVTFRCDPISEHNRLYWYRQTLGQGPEFLTYFQNEAQLEKSRLLSDRFSAERPKGSFSTLEIQRTEQGDSAMYLCASSLGPDRYFGPGTRLTVT.

The chain is built from TRBV6-1 and TRBJ2-2; TRBD1 is a possible D gene (6 bases). Germline values: CDR1 MNHNS, CDR2 SASEGT. This CDR3 has 15 residues. The V end lost 2 bases, the J end lost 4 bases, and 11 bases lay between the germline ends. The chain's CDR3 is CASSEKDRSTGELFF. The DNA for the CDR3 is TGTGCCAGCAGTGAAAAAGACAGGTCCACCGGGGAGCTGTTTTTT.

The chain combines TRBV21-1 with TRBJ2-1; the table assigns TRBD2, which was not confirmed against the DNA. TRBV21-1 represents a pseudogene. This CDR3 is 16 amino acids long. DNA of the CDR3: TGTGCCAGCAGCAAGACCGACTCGGTCGTAGACAATGAGCAGTTCTTC. Residues: CASSKTDSVVDNEQFF.

Turning to this clone: This same CDR3 is encoded by further DNA sequences in the sample. The chain uses TRBV5-1 and TRBJ1-1, with no clear D. Trimming took off 0 bases at V and 6 bases at J, with 3 bases between the two ends. There are 11 residues in the CDR3. CDR1 is SGHRS, CDR2 YFSETQ, per germline. Written as DNA, the CDR3 is TGCGCCAGCAGCTTGGGCCCTGAAGCTTTCTTT. This translates into CASSLGPEAFF.

The J gene is TRBJ2-5, the V gene TRBV6-5; D gene uncertain. The V end lost 5 bases, the J end lost 3 bases, and 4 bases lay between the germline ends. Germline V gives CDR1 MNHEY, CDR2 SVGAGI. CDR3 size: 11 residues. CDR3 nucleotides: TGTGCCAGCAGTACAGAAGAGACCCAGTACTTC. The encoded protein is CASSTEETQYF.

This clone has a count of ten or more. The same CDR3 can be traced to other DNA sequences in this sample. V and J are TRBV7-9 and TRBJ1-1, with unresolved D. V was shortened by 5 bases and J by 2 bases, with 9 bases between the two germline ends. The CDR3 totals 13 residues. From germline, CDR1 is SEHNR and CDR2 FQNEAQ (reference sequence). CDR3 DNA: TGTGCCAGCAGCCCGCCGGGAAACACTGAAGCTTTCTTT. This sequence encodes CASSPPGNTEAFF.